A selection of T cell receptor beta chains follows, all from one sample in a study of blood T cell repertoires in COVID-19. Profiled with immunoSEQ multiplex PCR; TCRdb holds only in-frame clones, not every one. This table holds around 140,000 clones, over 60% found once. Sequenced: peripheral blood. Receptor source: a woman in her seventies with acute or convalescent COVID-19. CDR3s include the opening cysteine and the closing phenylalanine or tryptophan. Fields, in order: D gene, V gene, J gene, clone size, CDR3 DNA, CDR3 protein. D genes are given only for firm matches. Only some rows state a clone size, as once, few, many or a class for expanded clones.

d_call: -
v_call: TRBV21-1
j_call: TRBJ1-3
clone_size: -
cdr3_nt: TGTGCCAGCAGCAGACCCACAGGGTACGCTGGAAACACCATATATTTT
cdr3_aa: CASSRPTGYAGNTIYF

d_call: TRBD2
v_call: TRBV4-1
j_call: TRBJ2-1
clone_size: once
cdr3_nt: TGCGCCAGCAGCCAAGAACTAGCGGGGGGCCCCCCCTACAATGAGCAGTTCTTC
cdr3_aa: CASSQELAGGPPYNEQFF

d_call: TRBD1
v_call: TRBV6-6
j_call: TRBJ1-1
clone_size: -
cdr3_nt: TGTGCCAGCGGGACAGGGTCGAACACTGAAGCTTTCTTT
cdr3_aa: CASGTGSNTEAFF

d_call: -
v_call: TRBV7-8
j_call: TRBJ1-4
clone_size: -
cdr3_nt: TGTGCCAGCAGCACCCCCCTCGGGGGTACAGAAAAACTGTTTTTT
cdr3_aa: CASSTPLGGTEKLFF

d_call: TRBD1
v_call: TRBV6-5
j_call: TRBJ1-6
clone_size: -
cdr3_nt: TGTGCCAGCGGACAGGGCAATAATTCACCCCTCCACTTT
cdr3_aa: CASGQGNNSPLHF

d_call: -
v_call: TRBV6-6
j_call: TRBJ1-4
clone_size: -
cdr3_nt: TGTGCCAGCAGCCCCGATGAAAAACTGTTTTTT
cdr3_aa: CASSPDEKLFF

d_call: TRBD2
v_call: TRBV2
j_call: TRBJ2-2
clone_size: -
cdr3_nt: TGTGCCAGCAGTGAGCTAGCGGGGGGGACCGGGGAGCTGTTTTTT
cdr3_aa: CASSELAGGTGELFF

d_call: -
v_call: TRBV5-1
j_call: TRBJ2-2
clone_size: -
cdr3_nt: TGCGCCAGCAGCGACGCTAGGAGCACCGGGGAGCTGTTTTTT
cdr3_aa: CASSDARSTGELFF

d_call: -
v_call: TRBV11-2
j_call: TRBJ1-2
clone_size: few
cdr3_nt: TGTGCCAGCAGCCGACAAACGGGGTCCTACACCTTC
cdr3_aa: CASSRQTGSYTF

d_call: -
v_call: TRBV5-1
j_call: TRBJ2-7
clone_size: few
cdr3_nt: TGCGCCAGCAGCTTGGTCCGGACAGCCCTAAACTACGAGCAGTACTTC
cdr3_aa: CASSLVRTALNYEQYF

d_call: TRBD1
v_call: TRBV28
j_call: TRBJ1-5
clone_size: few
cdr3_nt: TGTGCCAGCAGGGACAGGGGGAACAATCAGCCCCAGCATTTT
cdr3_aa: CASRDRGNNQPQHF

d_call: -
v_call: TRBV12-3/TRBV12-4
j_call: TRBJ1-2
clone_size: -
cdr3_nt: TGTGCCAGCAGTTTAGTTCCCGCTACTGGCTACACCTTC
cdr3_aa: CASSLVPATGYTF

d_call: TRBD1
v_call: TRBV5-6
j_call: TRBJ2-2
clone_size: -
cdr3_nt: TGTGCCAGCAGGTCTGACAGGGGGCCCAGCGAGGAGCTGTTTTTT
cdr3_aa: CASRSDRGPSEELFF

d_call: -
v_call: TRBV7-8
j_call: TRBJ1-3
clone_size: -
cdr3_nt: TGTGCCAGCAGCTTAGGCGACCGACACTCTGGAAACACCATATATTTT
cdr3_aa: CASSLGDRHSGNTIYF

d_call: TRBD1
v_call: TRBV4-1
j_call: TRBJ1-2
clone_size: -
cdr3_nt: TGCGCCAGCAGCCTTACAGGACAGGGTACATCTAACTATGGCTACACCTTC
cdr3_aa: CASSLTGQGTSNYGYTF

d_call: -
v_call: TRBV12-3/TRBV12-4
j_call: TRBJ1-2
clone_size: -
cdr3_nt: TGTGCCAGCACCCGGGCCGGACAGCTCTACACCTTC
cdr3_aa: CASTRAGQLYTF

d_call: -
v_call: TRBV29-1
j_call: TRBJ2-7
clone_size: -
cdr3_nt: TGCAGCGTTGCAGGGGACTCCTACGAGCAGTACTTC
cdr3_aa: CSVAGDSYEQYF

d_call: -
v_call: TRBV5-4
j_call: TRBJ1-4
clone_size: large
cdr3_nt: TGTGCCAGCAGCTTGCGTGGTCAGGGAACTAATGAAAAACTGTTTTTT
cdr3_aa: CASSLRGQGTNEKLFF

d_call: TRBD1
v_call: TRBV29-1
j_call: TRBJ2-2
clone_size: -
cdr3_nt: TGCAGCGTTGCAGCGGGACAGGGAGTCGGGGAGCTGTTTTTT
cdr3_aa: CSVAAGQGVGELFF

d_call: -
v_call: TRBV19
j_call: TRBJ1-1
clone_size: -
cdr3_nt: TGTGCCAGTAGTCGGGCGGACAGTGAAGAAGCTTTCTTT
cdr3_aa: CASSRADSEEAFF

d_call: TRBD1
v_call: TRBV28
j_call: TRBJ1-2
clone_size: -
cdr3_nt: TGTGCCAGCCAGGGGCCCCGCACAGGGGGCTATGGCTACACCTTC
cdr3_aa: CASQGPRTGGYGYTF

d_call: TRBD1
v_call: TRBV27
j_call: TRBJ2-7
clone_size: -
cdr3_nt: TGTGCCAGCAGTCCTAAGACAGGGACGTCCTCCTACGAGCAGTACTTC
cdr3_aa: CASSPKTGTSSYEQYF

d_call: -
v_call: TRBV27
j_call: TRBJ2-1
clone_size: few
cdr3_nt: TGTGCCAGCAGCGCCACTCGTATTGAGCAGTTCTTC
cdr3_aa: CASSATRIEQFF

d_call: -
v_call: TRBV6-2/TRBV6-3
j_call: TRBJ1-2
clone_size: -
cdr3_nt: TGTGCCAGCAGTTCATTCAAGGGAGGGCCTAACTATGGCTACACCTTC
cdr3_aa: CASSSFKGGPNYGYTF

d_call: -
v_call: TRBV5-8
j_call: TRBJ1-3
clone_size: -
cdr3_nt: TGTGCCAGCAGCTTGGTGGGCAGGGCCTCTGGAAACACCATATATTTT
cdr3_aa: CASSLVGRASGNTIYF

d_call: -
v_call: TRBV28
j_call: TRBJ2-7
clone_size: -
cdr3_nt: TGTGCCAGCAGCACCCCTGCCGGGAACTTGGGCGCCTACGAGCAGTACTTC
cdr3_aa: CASSTPAGNLGAYEQYF

d_call: -
v_call: TRBV6-5
j_call: TRBJ1-6
clone_size: -
cdr3_nt: TGTGCCAGCAGTTACGATCTAAATTCACCCCTCCACTTT
cdr3_aa: CASSYDLNSPLHF

d_call: -
v_call: TRBV7-9
j_call: TRBJ2-1
clone_size: -
cdr3_nt: TGTGCCAGCAGTTCCCGTCGCGGGGCCTTCTCCTACAATGAGCAGTTCTTC
cdr3_aa: CASSSRRGAFSYNEQFF

d_call: -
v_call: TRBV2
j_call: TRBJ1-2
clone_size: -
cdr3_nt: TGTGCCAGCAGATCAGGGCCTGGCTACACCTTC
cdr3_aa: CASRSGPGYTF

d_call: TRBD1
v_call: TRBV5-1
j_call: TRBJ1-4
clone_size: -
cdr3_nt: TGCGCCAGCAGCTCGACAGGGAAAAATGAAAAACTGTTTTTT
cdr3_aa: CASSSTGKNEKLFF

d_call: -
v_call: TRBV5-4
j_call: TRBJ2-2
clone_size: -
cdr3_nt: TGTGCCAGCAGCTTGGAGAGCGGGGAGCTGTTTTTT
cdr3_aa: CASSLESGELFF

d_call: -
v_call: TRBV29-1
j_call: TRBJ2-2
clone_size: -
cdr3_nt: TGCAGCGTCGACATCAACACCGGGGAGCTGTTTTTT
cdr3_aa: CSVDINTGELFF

d_call: TRBD1
v_call: TRBV5-5
j_call: TRBJ2-5
clone_size: -
cdr3_nt: TGTGCCAGCAGCTTGGCGAGACAGGGCCCGGAGACCCAGTACTTC
cdr3_aa: CASSLARQGPETQYF

d_call: TRBD1
v_call: TRBV19
j_call: TRBJ1-5
clone_size: once
cdr3_nt: TGTGCCAGTGGGTCTCGATTCTTGACAGGGGAGGGGCAGCCCCAGCATTTT
cdr3_aa: CASGSRFLTGEGQPQHF

d_call: -
v_call: TRBV9
j_call: TRBJ2-7
clone_size: -
cdr3_nt: TGTGCCAGCAGCGTAGGGGGGGTGGCAGGGATCTACGAGCAGTACTTC
cdr3_aa: CASSVGGVAGIYEQYF

d_call: TRBD1
v_call: TRBV23-1
j_call: TRBJ2-3
clone_size: few
cdr3_nt: TGCGCCAGCGGGGGCAAGGATCCAGGGGGCGTAATACTCACAGATACGCAGTATTTT
cdr3_aa: CASGGKDPGGVILTDTQYF

d_call: -
v_call: TRBV5-1
j_call: TRBJ1-5
clone_size: -
cdr3_nt: TGCGCCAGCAGCTTACAGGGAGAAAGCAATCAGCCCCAGCATTTT
cdr3_aa: CASSLQGESNQPQHF

d_call: -
v_call: TRBV6-1
j_call: TRBJ2-1
clone_size: once
cdr3_nt: TGTGCCAGCAGTGAACAGGTTGATAATGAGCAGTTCTTC
cdr3_aa: CASSEQVDNEQFF

d_call: -
v_call: TRBV7-2
j_call: TRBJ2-7
clone_size: few
cdr3_nt: TGTGCCAGCAGCTTCGGGGATAGCTCCCCAGTCATGAACTTC
cdr3_aa: CASSFGDSSPVMNF

d_call: -
v_call: TRBV3-1/TRBV3-2
j_call: TRBJ2-6
clone_size: -
cdr3_nt: TGTGCCAGCAGCCAAGTGCACAGGAGCTCTGGGGCCAACGTCCTGACTTTC
cdr3_aa: CASSQVHRSSGANVLTF

d_call: TRBD1
v_call: TRBV30
j_call: TRBJ2-2
clone_size: few
cdr3_nt: TGTGCCTGGACGAAGAGGACAGGGCTTTCCGGGGAGCTGTTTTTT
cdr3_aa: CAWTKRTGLSGELFF

d_call: TRBD1
v_call: TRBV19
j_call: TRBJ1-6
clone_size: -
cdr3_nt: TGTGCCAGTTCGGACAGGGAAAATTCACCCCTCCACTTT
cdr3_aa: CASSDRENSPLHF

d_call: TRBD1
v_call: TRBV19
j_call: TRBJ2-7
clone_size: -
cdr3_nt: TGTGCCAGTAGGGACAGGCTAAACTCCTACGAGCAGTACTTC
cdr3_aa: CASRDRLNSYEQYF

d_call: -
v_call: TRBV30
j_call: TRBJ1-6
clone_size: -
cdr3_nt: TGTGCCGGAAGGGGGTCCTATAATTCACCCCTCCACTTT
cdr3_aa: CAGRGSYNSPLHF

d_call: -
v_call: TRBV3-1/TRBV3-2
j_call: TRBJ1-5
clone_size: -
cdr3_nt: TGTGCCAGCAGTCACGGGACAAATAATCAGCCCCAGCATTTT
cdr3_aa: CASSHGTNNQPQHF